Following are 19 T cell receptor beta chains from one sample sequenced in a study of T cell responses to AZD1222 COVID-19 vaccine. Profiled with immunoSEQ multiplex PCR; TCRdb holds only in-frame clones, not every one. Of more than 80,000 clones listed, 75% to 95% are singletons. The sample here was peripheral blood, taken 28 days after the second AZD1222 dose. The source of these receptors is an adult who received the AZD1222 COVID-19 vaccine.

The chain joins TRBV3-1 (or the pseudogene TRBV3-2) to TRBJ2-7; D tentatively reads TRBD1 or TRBD2 (5 bases each). The germline gives CDR1 LGHDT, CDR2 YNNKEL (reference sequence). Trimming took 4 bases from V and 3 from J, leaving 13 bases between them. There are 14 residues in the CDR3. The CDR3 coding sequence is TGTGCCAGCAGCCCAATCATTGGGGGCTACGAGCAGTACTTC. It specifies CASSPIIGGYEQYF.

CDR3 protein: CASRSQGANEQFF. The CDR3, as DNA: TGTGCCAGCAGGAGTCAGGGGGCGAATGAGCAGTTCTTC. The chain recombines TRBV27 with TRBJ2-1, with 8 bases aligning to TRBD1. The germline gives CDR1 MNHEY, CDR2 SMNVEV (reference sequence). This CDR3 is 13 amino acids long. J gave up 7 bases and V 6 bases, and 5 bases lay outside the gene matches.

The V and J genes are TRBV7-2 and TRBJ2-7; no firm D call. Germline CDR1 and CDR2: SGHTA and FQGNSA. This CDR3 spans 14 amino acids. V was clipped by 7 bases and J by 6 bases, with 19 bases between them. The CDR3 sequence is CASTTPGTFVEQYF. The CDR3 DNA reads TGTGCCAGCACCACCCCCGGTACATTCGTCGAGCAGTACTTC.

The chain links TRBV5-4 to TRBJ1-4, with TRBD1 identical over 9 bases. Germline V gives CDR1 SGHNT, CDR2 YYREEE (reference sequence). CDR3 size: 15 residues. The V gene end was trimmed by 0 bases and the J gene end by 5 bases; junction bases not matched to a gene: 2. The CDR3 reads CASSLGGTGNEKLFF. DNA of the CDR3: TGTGCCAGCAGCTTGGGAGGGACAGGGAATGAAAAACTGTTTTTT.

The chain carries TRBV7-9 and TRBJ2-1; perhaps D is TRBD1 or TRBD2 (5 bases each). Germline V gene lookup returns CDR1 SEHNR and CDR2 FQNEAQ (reference sequence). This CDR3 region has 14 residues. V gave up 3 bases and J gave up 3 bases, with 9 bases separating them. DNA for the CDR3: TGTGCCAGCAGCTTCGGGACGCGCTACAATGAGCAGTTCTTC. Protein sequence: CASSFGTRYNEQFF.

DNA for the CDR3: TGTGCCAGCAGCTTAGCGGGTGACGCCCAGCATTTT. It is translated as CASSLAGDAQHF. The rearrangement joins TRBV7-9 to TRBJ1-5; the D is unclear. Trimming removed 0 bases at V and 11 bases at J, with 8 bases between. In germline, CDR1 is SEHNR, CDR2 FQNEAQ (reference sequence). This CDR3 region has 12 residues.

This clone was recorded only once. V is TRBV6-5 and J is TRBJ1-5, with D unresolved. Trimming shortened V by 6 bases and J by 5 bases, and 11 bases separated the two germline ends. Germline loops: CDR1 MNHEY, CDR2 SVGAGI. The CDR3 totals 13 residues. The CDR3 region is CASREDDHQPQHF. The CDR3 DNA follows: TGTGCCAGCAGAGAGGACGACCATCAGCCCCAGCATTTT.

The chain carries TRBV27 and TRBJ2-7; the match to TRBD2 covers 13 bases. The germline CDR1 and CDR2 sequences are MNHEY and SMNVEV (reference sequence). The CDR3 runs 14 residues. The J segment lost 7 bases and the V segment lost 7 bases, leaving 7 bases of the junction unmatched. CDR3 in amino acids: CASKTGTSGTEQYF. The CDR3 bases are TGTGCCAGCAAAACCGGGACTAGCGGGACAGAGCAGTACTTC.

This clone appeared a single time. The chain joins TRBV4-1 to TRBJ2-5; D could derive from TRBD1 or TRBD2 (7 bases each). Per germline, CDR1 MGHRA and CDR2 YSYEKL. V was cut by 4 bases and J by 5 bases, with 17 bases left in between. This CDR3 region has 15 residues. Here the CDR3 reads CASSPGEGARETQYF. CDR3 DNA sequence: TGCGCCAGCAGCCCAGGGGAGGGGGCTCGGGAGACCCAGTACTTC.

Regarding this clone: The CDR3 end shows no conserved phenylalanine or tryptophan, and so a read error is likely. The V gene is TRBV5-4, the J gene TRBJ1-1, with 9 bases fitting TRBD1. Germline trimming cut 1 base from V and 11 bases from J; bases unmatched to any gene: 3. There are 12 residues in the CDR3. The germline V gene encodes CDR1 SGHNT and CDR2 YYREEE (reference sequence). The CDR3: CASSLPGQGAFL. The DNA for the CDR3 is TGTGCCAGCAGCTTGCCCGGACAGGGGGCTTTCCTT.

This chain links TRBV7-2 with TRBJ2-3, with D possibly being TRBD2 (6 bases). Trimming pared 0 bases from V and 0 bases from J, leaving 10 bases between. This CDR3 has 16 residues. Looked up from germline, CDR1 is SGHTA and CDR2 is FQGNSA. The CDR3 bases are TGTGCCAGCAGCTTAGCACCAGGGAGGAGCACAGATACGCAGTATTTT. This translates into CASSLAPGRSTDTQYF.

The rearrangement joins TRBV19 to TRBJ2-6, with no clear D. This CDR3 contains 18 residues. Germline values: CDR1 LNHDA, CDR2 SQIVND (reference sequence). Trimming left V 5 bases short and J 0 bases short, with 17 bases between. The CDR3 DNA is TGTGCCAGTAGTGCGACGGCCGCGAGACTCTCTGGGGCCAACGTCCTGACTTTC. Protein product: CASSATAARLSGANVLTF.

This clone came up a few times. The chain carries TRBV29-1 and TRBJ1-2, with D possibly TRBD1 on 5 matching bases. Per germline, CDR1 SQVTM and CDR2 ANQGSEA. Between the trimmed V and J ends, which lost 4 bases and 7 bases, there was a span of 13 bases. The CDR3 covers 12 residues. Written as DNA, the CDR3 is TGCAGCGTTGGGGACGGTTTCTTTGGCTACACCTTC. It specifies CSVGDGFFGYTF.

The chain couples TRBV7-9 to TRBJ2-7; TRBD2 agrees at 9 bases. The CDR3 sequence is 15 residues long. CDR1 SEHNR and CDR2 FQNEAQ come from the germline V gene (reference sequence). V was clipped by 0 bases and J by 4 bases; unmatched bases: 4. The CDR3 nucleotides are TGTGCCAGCAGCTTAGCGCGTAGCGGGGGTTACGAGCAGTACTTC. Protein sequence: CASSLARSGGYEQYF. Supplemented by reference TRBV7-9 and TRBJ2-7, the full variable domain reads DTGVSQNPRHKITKRGQNVTFRCDPISEHNRLYWYRQTLGQGPEFLTYFQNEAQLEKSRLLSDRFSAERPKGSFSTLEIQRTEQGDSAMYLCASSLARSGGYEQYFGPGTRLTVT.

The chain uses TRBV5-6 and TRBJ2-2; tentative D call: TRBD2 (5 bases). The CDR3 length is 11 residues. Germline CDR1 and CDR2: SGHDT and YYEEEE. Trimming left V 6 bases short and J 13 bases short, with 13 bases between. CDR3 residues: CASILGGRLFF. The CDR3 DNA is TGTGCCAGCATCCTTGGTGGGAGGCTGTTTTTT.

The chain carries TRBV27 and TRBJ2-7; the D gene is possibly TRBD1 (9 bases). The V and J ends lost 5 bases and 6 bases respectively, with 26 bases between them. The CDR3 loop spans 17 amino acids. CDR1 is MNHEY and CDR2 is SMNVEV in the germline V gene (reference sequence). DNA for the CDR3: TGTGCCAGCAGTACTAGCGGACAGGGGAAAGGTCTGGGCGAGCAGTACTTC. Translation: CASSTSGQGKGLGEQYF.

This clone occurred once. The J gene is TRBJ2-1, the V gene TRBV9; 10 positions match TRBD2. Germline V gene sequence: CDR1 SGDLS, CDR2 YYNGEE. This CDR3 spans 16 amino acids. With 4 bases clipped from V and 3 bases from J, the junction kept 7 bases outside the gene matches. DNA of the CDR3: TGTGCCAGCAGCTCCGGGACTAGCGCCCTCTACAATGAGCAGTTCTTC. This sequence encodes CASSSGTSALYNEQFF.

This chain links TRBV19 with TRBJ1-5, with 8 nucleotides matching TRBD1. The junction had 3 bases not matched to a gene; V was cut back by 2 bases and J by 3 bases. The CDR3 covers 15 residues. CDR1 and CDR2 from the germline V gene are LNHDA and SQIVND (reference sequence). The CDR3 sequence: CASSIQGANNQPQHF. The DNA of the CDR3 is TGTGCCAGTAGTATACAGGGGGCAAACAATCAGCCCCAGCATTTT.

The chain couples TRBV28 to TRBJ1-2, with 9 bases aligning to TRBD1. Germline loops: CDR1 MDHEN, CDR2 SYDVKM. The CDR3 has 13 residues. The ends lost 6 bases at V and 7 bases at J; junction bases unmatched: 6. The chain's CDR3 is CASRLTGGGGYTF. The CDR3 nucleotides read TGTGCCAGCAGGTTAACAGGGGGCGGTGGCTACACCTTC.